A single TCR beta chain is shown here with its context. This clonotype appeared many times. The clone's antigen remains unknown. A junction boundary mismatches the germline segment, possibly from a read error. This specimen comes from a study of regulatory T cells in long-lasting Graves disease (dated by TCRdb to the early 2020s). For the study in its entirety: Persistent Graves' disease meant more than 5 years of antithyroid drug treatment with TSH receptor autoantibodies that stayed positive. Peripheral blood TCR sequencing and RNA sequencing compared persistent Graves' disease patients with newly diagnosed Graves' disease patients. The study took place in China and was registered as a clinical trial. A total of 33 samples were covered by TCR sequencing, comprising approximately 13 persistent and around 20 newly diagnosed Graves' disease patients. Persistent Graves' disease patients in the clinical cohort had taken antithyroid drugs for approximately 9.5 years on average. On the study overall, not on this receptor specifically: The small sample size was acknowledged by the authors as a limitation that may reduce accuracy. Only the TCR beta chain was sequenced and analyzed. Persistent patients shared more public clonotypes among themselves (approximately 2,500) than newly diagnosed patients did (roughly 920). Peripheral blood alone was examined, since thyroid tissue, which constituted the primary lesion, could not be accessed. Compared with newly diagnosed patients, patients with persistent Graves' disease had lower TCR Shannon entropy and fewer highly expanded clones, which suggests clonal expansion. Persistent disease showed preferential use of TRBV28, TRBJ1-2 and TRBJ2-5, whereas newly diagnosed disease favored TRBV20-1 and TRBJ2-1.

From the germline V gene, CDR1 is MNHEY and CDR2 is SVGEGT. Its CDR3 holds 14 amino acids, cysteine through phenylalanine. The CDR3 DNA has 42 bases and is translated from base 1. The library relied on multiplex PCR. The sequencing machine was an Illumina HiSeq 4000. iRepertoire HTBI primers and Arm-PCR amplification of CDR3 regions were used to construct TCR beta libraries. Before sequencing, the PCR products went through gel purification. Concerning the study's data processing: Gene usage analysis of CDR3 amino acid clonotypes relied on the approximately 62 TRBV and 14 TRBJ segments identified across samples. COPE and FqMerger were used to merge filtered high-quality paired reads into contigs. Contigs were aligned with BLAST to IMGT TRBV, TRBD and TRBJ reference genes, and CDR3 was defined per IMGT. Clonotypes above 0.1% frequency were classified as highly expanded clones. Shannon entropy served as the measure of repertoire diversity, while the Gini coefficient captured V-J evenness. Public clonotypes were defined as clonotypes shared by more than one individual. TCRdb itself trimmed the public reads at Q25 with fastp, ran MiXCR and retained productive beta chains. Rows matching on CDR3 protein sequence are summarized as one entry with the most common DNA and genes. The V and J calls and clone size are TCRdb's, not the authors'. This sample has around 430,000 distinct CDR3 sequences in its table, and approximately 23% of those were observed once. Of the sample, 13% falls within the top ten clones.

In light of the paper, this sample's time point label describes: persistent/refractory GD, antithyroid drugs over 5 years with positive TRAb. For both TCR sequencing and RNA sequencing, RNA was extracted from PBMCs in TRIzol. The diagnosis of Graves' disease followed American Thyroid Association guidelines. The patients came from an endocrinology department in Xi'an, China. From each patient, about 8.9 milliliters of peripheral blood was collected into an EDTA anticoagulant tube. Ficoll Paque Plus density gradient separation was used to isolate PBMCs, and no further T cell sorting was done. An Agilent 2100 Bioanalyzer and agarose gel were used to assess RNA quality, and a NanoDrop 2000 was used to measure RNA concentration.

The material was peripheral blood mononuclear cells (PBMCs), obtained when the disease was refractory, from a patient treated with antithyroid drugs. The origin of this receptor is a female donor with Graves disease. The rearrangement combines TRBV6-2 or TRBV6-3 with TRBJ1-2, with no confident D gene call. CDR3 protein: CASSYEGPNSGYTF. The DNA sequence is as follows: TGTGCCAGCAGTTACGAAGGACCTAACTCTGGCTACACCTTC.